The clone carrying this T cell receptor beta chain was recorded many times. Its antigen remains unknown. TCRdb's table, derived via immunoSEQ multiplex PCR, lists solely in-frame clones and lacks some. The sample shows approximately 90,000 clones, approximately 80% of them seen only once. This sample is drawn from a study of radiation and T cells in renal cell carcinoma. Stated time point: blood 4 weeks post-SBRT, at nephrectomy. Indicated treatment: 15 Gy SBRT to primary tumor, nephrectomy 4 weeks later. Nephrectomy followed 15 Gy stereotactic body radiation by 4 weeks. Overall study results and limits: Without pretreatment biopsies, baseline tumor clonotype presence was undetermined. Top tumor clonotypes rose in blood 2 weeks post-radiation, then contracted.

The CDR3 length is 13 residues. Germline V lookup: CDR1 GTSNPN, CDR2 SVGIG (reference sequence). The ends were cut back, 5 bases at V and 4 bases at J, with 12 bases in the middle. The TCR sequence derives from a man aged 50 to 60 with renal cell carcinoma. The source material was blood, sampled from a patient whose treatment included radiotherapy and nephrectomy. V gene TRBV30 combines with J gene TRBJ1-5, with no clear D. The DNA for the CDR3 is TGTGCCTGGGGCAAGAGGAGGAATCAGCCCCAGCATTTT. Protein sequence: CAWGKRRNQPQHF. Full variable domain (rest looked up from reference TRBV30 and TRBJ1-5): SQTIHQWPATLVQPVGSPLSLECTVEGTSNPNLYWYRQAAGRGLQLLFYSVGIGQISSEVPQNLSASRPQDRQFILSSKKLLLSDSGFYLCAWGKRRNQPQHFGDGTRLSIL.